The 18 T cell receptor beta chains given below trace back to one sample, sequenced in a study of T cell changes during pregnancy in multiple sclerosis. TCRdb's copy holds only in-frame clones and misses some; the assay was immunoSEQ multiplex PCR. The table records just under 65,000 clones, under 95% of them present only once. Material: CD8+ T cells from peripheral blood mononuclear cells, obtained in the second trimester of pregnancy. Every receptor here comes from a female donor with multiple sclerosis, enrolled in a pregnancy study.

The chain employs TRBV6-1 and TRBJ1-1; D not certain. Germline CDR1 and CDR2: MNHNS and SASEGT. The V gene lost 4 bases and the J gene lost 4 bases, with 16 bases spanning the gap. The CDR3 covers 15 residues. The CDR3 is CASSGAGREGTEAFF. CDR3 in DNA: TGTGCCAGCAGTGGGGCGGGGAGGGAAGGCACTGAAGCTTTCTTT.

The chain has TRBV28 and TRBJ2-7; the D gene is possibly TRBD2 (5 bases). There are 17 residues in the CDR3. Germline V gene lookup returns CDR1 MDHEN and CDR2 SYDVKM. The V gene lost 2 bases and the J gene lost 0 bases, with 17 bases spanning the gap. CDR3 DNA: TGTGCCAGCAGTTTACCAGTGGGAGAAGGCAGCTCCTACGAGCAGTACTTC. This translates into CASSLPVGEGSSYEQYF.

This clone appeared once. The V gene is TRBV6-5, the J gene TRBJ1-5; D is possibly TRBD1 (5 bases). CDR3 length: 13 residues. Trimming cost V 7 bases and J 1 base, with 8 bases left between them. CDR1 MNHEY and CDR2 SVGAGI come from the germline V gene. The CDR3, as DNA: TGTGCCAGCAAAGGGGCCAGCAATCAGCCCCAGCATTTT. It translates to CASKGASNQPQHF.

CDR3 amino acids: CASSNGPYEQYF. In nucleotides, the CDR3 is TGTGCCAGTAGTAATGGGCCCTACGAGCAGTACTTC. V usage is TRBV19 and J usage is TRBJ2-7; D unresolved. The CDR3 is 12 amino acids. Deletions cut 4 bases from V and 2 bases from J, with 6 bases between. CDR1 LNHDA and CDR2 SQIVND come from the germline V gene (reference sequence).

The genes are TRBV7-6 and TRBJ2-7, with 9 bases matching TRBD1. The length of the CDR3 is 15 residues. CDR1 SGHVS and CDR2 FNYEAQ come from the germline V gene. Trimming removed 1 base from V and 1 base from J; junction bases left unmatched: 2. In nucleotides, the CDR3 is TGTGCCAGCAGCTTAGAAGGGACAGGGTCCTACGAGCAGTACTTC. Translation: CASSLEGTGSYEQYF.

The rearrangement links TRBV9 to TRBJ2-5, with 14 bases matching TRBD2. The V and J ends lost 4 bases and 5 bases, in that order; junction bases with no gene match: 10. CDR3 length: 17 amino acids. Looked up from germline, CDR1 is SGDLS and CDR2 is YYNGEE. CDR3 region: CASSPGTSGRLRETQYF. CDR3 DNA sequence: TGTGCCAGCAGCCCCGGGACTAGCGGGAGACTCAGGGAGACCCAGTACTTC.

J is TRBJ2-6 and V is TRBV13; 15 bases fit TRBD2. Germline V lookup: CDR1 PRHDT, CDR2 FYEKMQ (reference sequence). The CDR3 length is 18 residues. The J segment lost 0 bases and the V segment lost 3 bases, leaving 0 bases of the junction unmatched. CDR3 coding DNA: TGTGCCAGCAGCTTGGGACTAGCGGGGGGCTCTGGGGCCAACGTCCTGACTTTC. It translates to CASSLGLAGGSGANVLTF.

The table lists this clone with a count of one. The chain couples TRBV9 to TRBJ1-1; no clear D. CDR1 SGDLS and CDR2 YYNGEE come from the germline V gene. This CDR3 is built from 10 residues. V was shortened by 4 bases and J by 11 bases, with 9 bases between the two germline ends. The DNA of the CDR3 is TGTGCCAGCAGCCCGCGGCGGGCTTTCTTT. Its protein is CASSPRRAFF.

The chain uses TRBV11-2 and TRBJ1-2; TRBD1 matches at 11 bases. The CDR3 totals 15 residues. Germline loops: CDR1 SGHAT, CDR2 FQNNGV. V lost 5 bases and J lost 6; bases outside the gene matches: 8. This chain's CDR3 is CASSHPGQGGDGYTF. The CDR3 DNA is TGTGCCAGCAGCCATCCGGGACAGGGGGGTGATGGCTACACCTTC.

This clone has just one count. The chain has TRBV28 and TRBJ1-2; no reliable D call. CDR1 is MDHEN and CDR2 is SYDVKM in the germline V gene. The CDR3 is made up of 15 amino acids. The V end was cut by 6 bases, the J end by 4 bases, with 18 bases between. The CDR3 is CASSPPRLALYGYTF. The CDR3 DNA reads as TGTGCCAGCAGCCCCCCCCGTTTAGCCCTCTATGGCTACACCTTC.

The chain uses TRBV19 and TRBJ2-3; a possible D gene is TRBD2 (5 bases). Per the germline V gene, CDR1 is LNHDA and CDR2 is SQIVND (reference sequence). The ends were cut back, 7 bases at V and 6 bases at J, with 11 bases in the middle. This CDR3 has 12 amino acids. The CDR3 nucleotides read TGTGCCAGTAATAAGGGAGCTGATACGCAGTATTTT. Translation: CASNKGADTQYF.

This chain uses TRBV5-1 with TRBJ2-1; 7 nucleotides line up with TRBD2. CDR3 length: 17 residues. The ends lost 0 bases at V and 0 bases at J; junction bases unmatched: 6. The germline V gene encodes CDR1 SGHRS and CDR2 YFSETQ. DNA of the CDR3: TGCGCCAGCAGCTTGGACAGACTAGCACGCTCCTACAATGAGCAGTTCTTC. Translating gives CASSLDRLARSYNEQFF.

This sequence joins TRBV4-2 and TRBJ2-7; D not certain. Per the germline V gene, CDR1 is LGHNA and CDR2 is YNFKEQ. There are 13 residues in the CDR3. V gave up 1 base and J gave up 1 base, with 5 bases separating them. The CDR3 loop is CASSQARSYEQYF. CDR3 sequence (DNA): TGTGCCAGCAGCCAAGCGCGATCCTACGAGCAGTACTTC.

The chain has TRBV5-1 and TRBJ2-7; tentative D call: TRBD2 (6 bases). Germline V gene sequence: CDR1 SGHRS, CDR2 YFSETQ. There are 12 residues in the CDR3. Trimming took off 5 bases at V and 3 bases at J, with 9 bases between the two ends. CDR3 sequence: CASRGLYYEQYF. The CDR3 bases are TGCGCCAGCAGGGGACTTTACTACGAGCAGTACTTC.

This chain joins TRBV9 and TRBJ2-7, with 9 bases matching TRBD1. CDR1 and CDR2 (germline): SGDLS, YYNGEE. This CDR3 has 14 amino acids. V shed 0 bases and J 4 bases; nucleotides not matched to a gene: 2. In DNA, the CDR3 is TGTGCCAGCAGCGTAGGTGGACAGGGGTACGAGCAGTACTTC. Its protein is CASSVGGQGYEQYF.

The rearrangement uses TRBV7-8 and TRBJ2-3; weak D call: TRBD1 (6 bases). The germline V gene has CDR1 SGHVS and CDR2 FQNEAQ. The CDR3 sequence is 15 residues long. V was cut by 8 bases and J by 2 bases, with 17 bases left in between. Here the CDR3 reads CASQWGKGDTDTQYF. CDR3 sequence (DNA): TGTGCCAGCCAATGGGGGAAGGGGGACACAGATACGCAGTATTTT.

Here the CDR3 DNA reads TGTGCCAGCAGCCCGGACCGGGGCTACGAGCAGTACTTC. It yields the protein CASSPDRGYEQYF. The rearrangement uses TRBV7-8 and TRBJ2-7, with D maybe TRBD2 (5 bases). The CDR3 runs 13 residues. Germline V gives CDR1 SGHVS, CDR2 FQNEAQ. V lost 5 bases and J 3 bases, leaving 11 bases between the germline ends.

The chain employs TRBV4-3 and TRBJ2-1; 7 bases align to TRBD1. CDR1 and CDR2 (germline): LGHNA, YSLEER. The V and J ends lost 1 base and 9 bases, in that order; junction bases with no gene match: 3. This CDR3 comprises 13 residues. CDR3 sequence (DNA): TGCGCCAGCAGCCAAGTCCCAGGGGGTGAGCAGTTCTTC. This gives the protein CASSQVPGGEQFF.